This T cell receptor beta chain was observed in a study of T cells in Graves' hyperthyroidism and ophthalmopathy. Patients aged 18 to 65 had newly diagnosed hyperthyroidism of under 2 months' duration. What was amplified from RNA transcripts were TCR beta CDR3 regions. The HTBI set primed first-round TCR CDR3 RT-PCR. TCRdb passed the multiplex PCR reads through MiXCR, listing each CDR3 protein once. The sample includes hundreds of thousands of distinct CDR3 sequences, approximately 36% of them seen just once. The origin of this receptor is a woman aged 40-49 years with Graves' hyperthyroidism. Sequencing used blood.

As DNA, the CDR3 is TGCAGTGCTAGTACCGTACAGGGGGCGCGCTTGAACACTGAAGCTTTCTTT. Translation gives CSASTVQGARLNTEAFF. The chain carries TRBV20-1 and TRBJ1-1, with 9 bases that match TRBD1. From germline, CDR1 is DFQATT and CDR2 SNEGSKA (reference sequence). This CDR3 has 17 amino acids. With 3 bases clipped from V and 0 bases from J, the junction kept 11 bases outside the gene matches.